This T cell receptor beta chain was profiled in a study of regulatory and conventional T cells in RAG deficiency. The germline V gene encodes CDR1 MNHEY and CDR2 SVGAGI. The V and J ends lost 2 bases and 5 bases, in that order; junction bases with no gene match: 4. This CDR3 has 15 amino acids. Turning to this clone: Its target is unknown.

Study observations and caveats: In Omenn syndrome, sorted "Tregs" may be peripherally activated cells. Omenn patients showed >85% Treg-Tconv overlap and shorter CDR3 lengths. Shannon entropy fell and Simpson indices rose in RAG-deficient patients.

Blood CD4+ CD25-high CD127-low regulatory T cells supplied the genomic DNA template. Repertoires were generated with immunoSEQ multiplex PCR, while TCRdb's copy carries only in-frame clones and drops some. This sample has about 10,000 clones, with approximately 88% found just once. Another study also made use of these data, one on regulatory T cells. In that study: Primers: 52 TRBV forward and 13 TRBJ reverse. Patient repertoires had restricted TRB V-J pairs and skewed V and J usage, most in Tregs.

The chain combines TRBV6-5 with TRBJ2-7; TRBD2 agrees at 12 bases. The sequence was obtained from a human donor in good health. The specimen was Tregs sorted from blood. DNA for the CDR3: TGTGCCAGCAGTTACACTGGGACTAGCGGGCACGAGCAGTACTTC. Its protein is CASSYTGTSGHEQYF.